Detailed here is one T cell receptor beta chain. Antigen: not known. This specimen comes from a study of T cell responses to AZD1222 COVID-19 vaccine. Whole-study findings and limits: Unmutated regions of variants are reportedly targeted by nearly half of spike-specific TCRs. Baseline testing showed seropositivity in only five to seven AZD1222 recipients. Clonal diversity may have been underestimated, and the donors were mostly white British, with more females than males. Researchers took repertoire samples only after the peak T cell response had come.

The length of the CDR3 is 15 residues. V was clipped by 4 bases and J by 5 bases; unmatched bases: 9. CDR1 SGHNT and CDR2 YYREEE come from the germline V gene (reference sequence). The assay was immunoSEQ multiplex PCR, and TCRdb's table has in-frame clones only and misses some. The sample yields around 140,000 clones, just over 90% seen once. Material: peripheral blood, obtained on day 0 of AZD1222 vaccination. The rearrangement uses TRBV5-4 and TRBJ1-2; 9 bases map to TRBD1. This TCR was sampled from an adult in good health. The CDR3 here is CASSLRTTGGYGYTF. The CDR3 nucleotides read TGTGCCAGCAGCCTGAGGACGACAGGGGGGTATGGCTACACCTTC. The full variable domain, in which reference TRBV5-4 and TRBJ1-2 provide the parts outside the CDR3, is ETGVTQSPTHLIKTRGQQVTLRCSSQSGHNTVSWYQQALGQGPQFIFQYYREEENGRGNFPPRFSGLQFPNYSSELNVNALELDDSALYLCASSLRTTGGYGYTFGSGTRLTVV.